These 13 T cell receptor beta chains came from one sample sequenced in a study of T cell responses to AZD1222 COVID-19 vaccine. Produced via immunoSEQ multiplex PCR; TCRdb's table is partial and in-frame only. The table records 150,000 to 160,000 clones, over 90% of them present only once. The input for sequencing was peripheral blood, taken 28 days after the second AZD1222 dose. These receptors were taken from an adult who received the AZD1222 COVID-19 vaccine.

The chain couples TRBV9 to TRBJ2-1, with 9 bases lining up with TRBD1. Per the germline V gene, CDR1 is SGDLS and CDR2 is YYNGEE. J was trimmed by 6 bases and V by 2 bases; bases with no gene match: 12. This CDR3 comprises 17 residues. The CDR3 loop is CASSVVATGGSGNEQFF. As DNA, the CDR3 is TGTGCCAGCAGCGTCGTAGCGACAGGGGGGTCTGGCAATGAGCAGTTCTTC.

J is TRBJ1-1 and V is TRBV3-1 (or the pseudogene TRBV3-2), with TRBD1 as a possible D gene (5 bases). V was trimmed by 4 bases and J by 8 bases, leaving 23 bases between them. Germline-derived CDR1 and CDR2 are LGHDT and YNNKEL (reference sequence). There are 16 residues in the CDR3. In nucleotides, the CDR3 is TGTGCCAGCAGCCTCGGGCCGGTCGGGGCCTCTAAAGAAGCTTTCTTT. The encoded protein is CASSLGPVGASKEAFF.

The J gene is TRBJ1-6, the V gene TRBV14; D gene unclear. V was clipped by 2 bases and J by 9 bases, with 5 bases between them. Germline V lookup: CDR1 SGHDN, CDR2 FVKESK. The CDR3 totals 12 residues. The CDR3 loop is CASSQPTSPLHF. CDR3 DNA: TGTGCCAGCAGCCAACCGACTTCACCCCTCCACTTT.

The J gene is TRBJ1-1, the V gene TRBV7-3; D gene unclear. Trimming left V 5 bases short and J 1 base short, with 11 bases between. This CDR3 is built from 14 residues. Germline V gives CDR1 SGHTA, CDR2 FQGTGA. Written as DNA, the CDR3 is TGTGCCAGCAGCCCCGACGGCACGAACACTGAAGCTTTCTTT. Protein: CASSPDGTNTEAFF.

The V gene is TRBV7-8, the J gene TRBJ2-1; no definite D call. This CDR3 region has 13 residues. The V gene lost 3 bases and the J gene lost 8 bases, with 11 bases spanning the gap. The germline V gene encodes CDR1 SGHVS and CDR2 FQNEAQ. The CDR3 protein is CASSFNFRDEQFF. The DNA for the CDR3 is TGTGCCAGCAGCTTCAACTTTAGGGATGAGCAGTTCTTC. The variable domain in full, with the rest retrieved from reference TRBV7-8 and TRBJ2-1, is GAGVSQSPRYKVAKRGQDVALRCDPISGHVSLFWYQQALGQGPEFLTYFQNEAQLDKSGLPSDRFFAERPEGSVSTLKIQRTQQEDSAVYLCASSFNFRDEQFFGPGTRLTVL.

In DNA, the CDR3 is TGTGCCAGCAGACAGGGGGGAGAGGCTGGGGCCAACGTCCTGACTTTC. Residues: CASRQGGEAGANVLTF. The J gene is TRBJ2-6, the V gene TRBV21-1; the D call in the table, TRBD1, was not verified against the DNA. TRBV21-1 is an annotated pseudogene. The CDR3 is 16 amino acids.

The chain is built from TRBV7-2 and TRBJ2-3; 9 bases map to TRBD2. Germline CDR1 reads SGHTA; CDR2 reads FQGNSA. Trimming at V came to 1 base and at J to 12 bases, leaving 11 bases not matched to a gene. The length of the CDR3 is 15 residues. This CDR3 is CASSLGSLAGMLQYF. In DNA form, the CDR3 reads TGTGCCAGCAGCTTAGGGTCACTAGCGGGCATGTTACAGTATTTT.

V is TRBV25-1 and J is TRBJ2-2, with D unclear. The CDR3 has 17 amino acids. With 4 bases removed from V and 0 bases from J, the gap between germline ends came to 15 bases. Germline CDR1 is MGHDK and CDR2 is SYGVNS. The CDR3 here is CASSARAIFSNTGELFF. Written as DNA, the CDR3 is TGTGCCAGCAGTGCCCGGGCAATATTTTCGAACACCGGGGAGCTGTTTTTT. The full variable domain, in which reference TRBV25-1 and TRBJ2-2 provide the parts outside the CDR3, is EADIYQTPRYLVIGTGKKITLECSQTMGHDKMYWYQQDPGMELHLIHYSYGVNSTEKGDLSSESTVSRIRTEHFPLTLESARPSHTSQYLCASSARAIFSNTGELFFGEGSRLTVL.

This chain connects TRBV19 to TRBJ1-3; D call uncertain. CDR1 and CDR2 from the germline V gene are LNHDA and SQIVND (reference sequence). The CDR3 is 13 residues long. Deletions cut 6 bases from V and 0 bases from J, with 6 bases between. The CDR3 loop is CASRANSGNTIYF. The CDR3 DNA reads TGTGCCAGTAGGGCAAACTCTGGAAACACCATATATTTT.

This clone came up once. The chain recombines TRBV6-2 or TRBV6-3 with TRBJ1-1, with D perhaps TRBD1 (6 bases). CDR1 is MNHEY and CDR2 is SVGEGT in the germline V gene. The V gene lost 0 bases and the J gene lost 6 bases, with 17 bases spanning the gap. The CDR3 has 16 residues. CDR3 sequence: CASSYSTWAGEPEAFF. CDR3 coding DNA: TGTGCCAGCAGTTACTCGACCTGGGCAGGGGAACCTGAAGCTTTCTTT.

This rearrangement joins TRBV5-1 to TRBJ2-7, with 7 bases that match TRBD1. In germline, CDR1 is SGHRS, CDR2 YFSETQ. V lost 7 bases, J lost 0 bases, and 10 bases stayed unmatched. The CDR3 covers 15 residues. The CDR3 nucleotides are TGCGCCAGCTCGACTGAGGGGGCCTACTCCTACGAGCAGTACTTC. Translating gives CASSTEGAYSYEQYF. The full variable domain, in which reference TRBV5-1 and TRBJ2-7 provide the parts outside the CDR3, is KAGVTQTPRYLIKTRGQQVTLSCSPISGHRSVSWYQQTPGQGLQFLFEYFSETQRNKGNFPGRFSGRQFSNSRSEMNVSTLELGDSALYLCASSTEGAYSYEQYFGPGTRLTVT.

V and J are TRBV6-6 and TRBJ2-1; possible D gene TRBD1, 5 bases. The germline gives CDR1 MNHNY, CDR2 SVGAGI (reference sequence). Trimming shortened V by 5 bases and J by 6 bases, and 17 bases separated the two germline ends. The CDR3 has 15 residues. This CDR3 is CASSDSGSAVNEQFF. The CDR3 region has the DNA TGTGCCAGCAGTGACAGTGGGTCCGCCGTCAATGAGCAGTTCTTC.

This chain joins TRBV30 and TRBJ1-1; a possible D gene is TRBD1 (5 bases). CDR3 length: 14 residues. V was clipped by 3 bases and J by 1 base, with 12 bases between them. Germline loops: CDR1 GTSNPN, CDR2 SVGIG (reference sequence). The CDR3 DNA follows: TGTGCCTGGAGCGGGGGACGGGGGAACACTGAAGCTTTCTTT. Its translation is CAWSGGRGNTEAFF.